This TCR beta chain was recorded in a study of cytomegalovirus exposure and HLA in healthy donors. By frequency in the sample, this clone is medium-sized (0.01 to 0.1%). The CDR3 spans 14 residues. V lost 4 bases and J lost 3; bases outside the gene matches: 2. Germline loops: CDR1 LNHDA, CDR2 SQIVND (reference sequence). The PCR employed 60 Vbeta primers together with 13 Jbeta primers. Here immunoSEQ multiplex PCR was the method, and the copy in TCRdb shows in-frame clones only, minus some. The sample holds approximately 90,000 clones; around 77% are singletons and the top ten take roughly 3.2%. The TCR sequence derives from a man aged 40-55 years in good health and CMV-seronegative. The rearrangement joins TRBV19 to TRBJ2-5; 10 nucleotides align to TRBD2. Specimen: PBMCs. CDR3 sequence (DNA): TGTGCCAGTAGTACCGGACTAGCGGAAGAGACCCAGTACTTC. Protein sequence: CASSTGLAEETQYF.